The rows below give T cell receptor beta chains drawn from one sample of a study of CD8 T cells in Susac syndrome. TCRdb re-called the immunoSEQ multiplex PCR reads with MiXCR, one entry per CDR3 protein. The sample includes around 130,000 distinct CDR3 sequences, around 95% of them seen just once. Sequenced: CD4+ T cells from PBMCs. The receptors here all came from a human donor in good health. Both conserved end residues are part of each CDR3. A D gene is named only where the DNA matches it firmly. Not all rows give a size; the values are once, few, many and, for expanded clones, a class.

.,.,TRBJ1-5,TRBV20-1,CSVKSGGADQPQHF,TGCAGTGTCAAATCGGGGGGCGCGGATCAGCCCCAGCATTTT
.,.,TRBJ1-6,TRBV6-8,CASSPDSNSPLHF,TGTGCCAGCAGCCCCGACAGCAATTCACCCCTCCACTTT
.,.,TRBJ2-1,TRBV12-3/TRBV12-4,CASQAGTSYNEQFF,TGTGCCAGCCAAGCGGGCACCTCCTACAATGAGCAGTTCTTC
.,.,TRBJ1-2,TRBV30,CAWRVGTLGYTF,TGTGCCTGGAGAGTCGGAACCTTGGGCTACACCTTC
.,.,TRBJ2-7,TRBV6-1,CASSGGEVHEQYF,TGTGCCAGCAGCGGAGGGGAGGTCCACGAGCAGTACTTC
.,.,TRBJ2-1,TRBV10-3,CAISSADGEQFF,TGTGCCATCAGTAGTGCAGATGGTGAGCAGTTCTTC
TRBD2,.,TRBJ2-3,TRBV5-6,CASSLGGLADTQYF,TGTGCCAGCAGCTTGGGAGGACTAGCAGATACGCAGTATTTT
.,.,TRBJ2-7,TRBV30,CAWSVSGHEQYF,TGTGCCTGGAGTGTATCAGGCCACGAGCAGTACTTC
TRBD2,.,TRBJ2-5,TRBV20-1,CSANLAGAETQYF,TGCAGTGCTAACCTAGCGGGAGCAGAGACCCAGTACTTC
.,.,TRBJ1-1,TRBV3-1,CASSQTGVLGTEAFF,TGTGCCAGCAGCCAAACCGGGGTTCTTGGTACTGAAGCTTTCTTT
TRBD1,once,TRBJ1-2,TRBV13,CASSVTGVRGYTF,TGTGCCAGCAGCGTAACAGGGGTTCGTGGCTACACCTTC
TRBD2,.,TRBJ2-1,TRBV7-3,CASSLGKNSGSGDEQFF,TGTGCCAGCAGCTTGGGAAAAAATAGCGGGAGTGGCGATGAGCAGTTCTTC
.,.,TRBJ2-5,TRBV5-6,CASPTLVGETQYF,TGTGCCAGCCCCACCCTGGTTGGAGAGACCCAGTACTTC
.,once,TRBJ1-4,TRBV7-9,CASSSQGPTNEKLFF,TGTGCCAGCAGCTCCCAGGGACCGACTAATGAAAAACTGTTTTTT
.,.,TRBJ2-1,TRBV6-2/TRBV6-3,CASSPPPTPNEQFF,TGTGCCAGCAGTCCACCCCCAACCCCCAATGAGCAGTTCTTC
.,.,TRBJ2-7,TRBV10-3,CAISESTTAFYEQYF,TGTGCCATCAGTGAGTCGACAACAGCCTTCTACGAGCAGTACTTC
.,.,TRBJ2-3,TRBV5-6,CASSSQRGTDTQYF,TGTGCCAGCAGCTCTCAAAGGGGCACAGATACGCAGTATTTT
.,.,TRBJ1-1,TRBV5-1,CASSLALNTEAFF,TGCGCCAGCAGCTTAGCACTGAACACTGAAGCTTTCTTT
.,.,TRBJ2-3,TRBV19,CASSNRQEDTQYF,TGTGCCAGTAGTAATAGACAGGAGGATACGCAGTATTTT
.,.,TRBJ2-5,TRBV5-6,CASSFSFGSGETRYF,TGTGCCAGCAGCTTTTCCTTTGGGTCGGGGGAGACCCGGTACTTC
.,.,TRBJ1-1,TRBV20-1,CSAFRGGTEAFF,TGCAGTGCTTTCCGTGGGGGCACTGAAGCTTTCTTT
TRBD1,.,TRBJ2-5,TRBV7-9,CASSLEGTGEYF,TGTGCCAGCAGCTTAGAAGGGACAGGGGAATACTTC
.,few,TRBJ2-5,TRBV6-1,CASSAQETQYF,TGTGCCAGCAGTGCCCAAGAGACCCAGTACTTC
.,.,TRBJ2-5,TRBV5-6,CASSSGHQETQYF,TGTGCCAGCAGCTCGGGACACCAAGAGACCCAGTACTTC